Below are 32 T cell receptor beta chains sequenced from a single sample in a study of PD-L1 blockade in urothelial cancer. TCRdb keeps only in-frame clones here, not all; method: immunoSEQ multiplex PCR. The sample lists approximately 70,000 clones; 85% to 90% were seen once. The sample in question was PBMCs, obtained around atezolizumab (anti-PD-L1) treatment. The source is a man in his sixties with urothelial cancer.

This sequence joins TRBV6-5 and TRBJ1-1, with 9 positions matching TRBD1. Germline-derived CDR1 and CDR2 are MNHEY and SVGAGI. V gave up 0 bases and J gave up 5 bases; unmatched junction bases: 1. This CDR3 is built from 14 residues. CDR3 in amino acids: CASSYSGTGTEAFF. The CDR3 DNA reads TGTGCCAGCAGTTACTCAGGGACAGGGACTGAAGCTTTCTTT.

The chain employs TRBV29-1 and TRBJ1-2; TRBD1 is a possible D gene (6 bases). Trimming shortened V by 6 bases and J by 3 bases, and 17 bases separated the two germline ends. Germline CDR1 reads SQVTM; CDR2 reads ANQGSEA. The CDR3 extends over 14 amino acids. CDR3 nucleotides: TGCAGCGTGGACGGACAGCGACGGGACTATGGCTACACCTTC. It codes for CSVDGQRRDYGYTF.

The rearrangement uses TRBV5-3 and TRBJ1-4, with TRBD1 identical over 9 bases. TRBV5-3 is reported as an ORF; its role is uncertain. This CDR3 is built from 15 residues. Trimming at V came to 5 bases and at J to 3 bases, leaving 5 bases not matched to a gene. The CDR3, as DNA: TGTGCCAGAAGATACGGACAGGGGTCTAATGAAAAACTGTTTTTT. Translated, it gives CARRYGQGSNEKLFF.

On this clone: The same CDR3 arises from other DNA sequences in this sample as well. The DNA for the CDR3 is TGTGCCAGCAGTCCCCCGGGGGGAACAGATACGCAGTATTTT. Amino acid sequence: CASSPPGGTDTQYF. The V gene is TRBV28, the J gene TRBJ2-3, with 7 bases aligning to TRBD2. V lost 5 bases and J lost 3; bases outside the gene matches: 5. This CDR3 comprises 14 residues. Germline CDR1 is MDHEN and CDR2 is SYDVKM.

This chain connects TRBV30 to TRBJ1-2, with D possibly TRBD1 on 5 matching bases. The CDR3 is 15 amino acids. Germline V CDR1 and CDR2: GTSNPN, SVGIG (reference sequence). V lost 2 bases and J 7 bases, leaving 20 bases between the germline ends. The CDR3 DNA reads TGTGCCTGGAGTCTTTCCCTCCAGGGATCGGTTGGCTACACCTTC. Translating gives CAWSLSLQGSVGYTF.

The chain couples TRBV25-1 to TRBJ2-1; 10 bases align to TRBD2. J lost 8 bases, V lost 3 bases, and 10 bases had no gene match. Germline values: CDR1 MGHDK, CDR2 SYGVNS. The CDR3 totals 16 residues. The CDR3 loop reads CASSDEALAGSHEQFF. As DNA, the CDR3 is TGTGCCAGCAGTGACGAGGCACTAGCGGGGTCCCATGAGCAGTTCTTC. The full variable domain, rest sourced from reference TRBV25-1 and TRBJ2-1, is EADIYQTPRYLVIGTGKKITLECSQTMGHDKMYWYQQDPGMELHLIHYSYGVNSTEKGDLSSESTVSRIRTEHFPLTLESARPSHTSQYLCASSDEALAGSHEQFFGPGTRLTVL.

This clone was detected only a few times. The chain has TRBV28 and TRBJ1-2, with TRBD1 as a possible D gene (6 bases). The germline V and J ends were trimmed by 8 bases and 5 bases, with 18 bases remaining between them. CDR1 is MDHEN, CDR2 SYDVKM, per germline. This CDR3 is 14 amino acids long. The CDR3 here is CASEGGAAGYGYTF. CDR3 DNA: TGTGCCAGCGAAGGGGGGGCAGCTGGGTATGGCTACACCTTC.

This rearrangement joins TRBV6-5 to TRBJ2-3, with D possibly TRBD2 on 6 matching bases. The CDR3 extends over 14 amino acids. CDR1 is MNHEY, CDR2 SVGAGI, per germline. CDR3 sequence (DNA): TGTGCAACGGGACTCGCCGGTGGCACAGATACGCAGTATTTT. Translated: CATGLAGGTDTQYF.

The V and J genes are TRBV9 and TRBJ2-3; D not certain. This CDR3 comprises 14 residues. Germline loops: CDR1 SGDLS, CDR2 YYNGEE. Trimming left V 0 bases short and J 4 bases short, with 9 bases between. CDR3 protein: CASSVATVADTQYF. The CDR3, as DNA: TGTGCCAGCAGCGTAGCTACAGTTGCAGATACGCAGTATTTT.

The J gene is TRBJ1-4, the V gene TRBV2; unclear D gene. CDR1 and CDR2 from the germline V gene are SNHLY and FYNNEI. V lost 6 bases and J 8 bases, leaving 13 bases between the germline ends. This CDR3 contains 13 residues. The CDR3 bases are TGTGCCAGCAGCCGGGGAAGACGCGAAAAACTGTTTTTT. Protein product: CASSRGRREKLFF. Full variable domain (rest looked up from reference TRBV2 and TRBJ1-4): EPEVTQTPSHQVTQMGQEVILRCVPISNHLYFYWYRQILGQKVEFLVSFYNNEISEKSEIFDDQFSVERPDGSNFTLKIRSTKLEDSAMYFCASSRGRREKLFFGSGTQLSVL.

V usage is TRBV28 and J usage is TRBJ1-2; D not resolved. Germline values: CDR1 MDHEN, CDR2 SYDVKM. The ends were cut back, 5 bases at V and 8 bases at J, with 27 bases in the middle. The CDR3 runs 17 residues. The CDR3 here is CASSEGARAGEARGYTF. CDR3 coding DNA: TGTGCCAGCAGTGAAGGAGCGCGGGCCGGGGAGGCTCGAGGCTACACCTTC.

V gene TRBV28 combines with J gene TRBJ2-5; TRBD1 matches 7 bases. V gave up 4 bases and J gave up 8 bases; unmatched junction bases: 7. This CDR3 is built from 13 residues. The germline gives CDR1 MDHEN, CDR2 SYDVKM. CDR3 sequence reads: CASSSTGKATQYF. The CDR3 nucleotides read TGTGCCAGCAGTTCGACAGGGAAGGCTACCCAGTACTTC. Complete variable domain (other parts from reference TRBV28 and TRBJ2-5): DVKVTQSSRYLVKRTGEKVFLECVQDMDHENMFWYRQDPGLGLRLIYFSYDVKMKEKGDIPEGYSVSREKKERFSLILESASTNQTSMYLCASSSTGKATQYFGPGTRLLVL.

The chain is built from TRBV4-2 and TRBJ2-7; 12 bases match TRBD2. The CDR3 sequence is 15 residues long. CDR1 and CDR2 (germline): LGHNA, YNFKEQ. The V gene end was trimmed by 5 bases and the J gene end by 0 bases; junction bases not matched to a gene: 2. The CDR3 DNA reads TGTGCCAGCAGCGAGACTAGCGGGAGCTCCTACGAGCAGTACTTC. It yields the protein CASSETSGSSYEQYF.

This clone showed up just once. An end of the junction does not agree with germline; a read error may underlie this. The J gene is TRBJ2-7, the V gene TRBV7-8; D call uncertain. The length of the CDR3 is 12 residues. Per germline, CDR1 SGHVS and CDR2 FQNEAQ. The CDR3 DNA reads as TGTGCCAGCAGCTACTCGACCACACGGGTTGTCTTC. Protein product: CASSYSTTRVVF.

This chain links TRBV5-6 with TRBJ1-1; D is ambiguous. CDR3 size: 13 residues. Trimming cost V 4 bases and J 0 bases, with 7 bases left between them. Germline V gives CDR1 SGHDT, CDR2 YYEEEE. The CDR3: CASSGELNTEAFF. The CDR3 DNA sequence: TGTGCCAGCAGCGGAGAGCTGAACACTGAAGCTTTCTTT.

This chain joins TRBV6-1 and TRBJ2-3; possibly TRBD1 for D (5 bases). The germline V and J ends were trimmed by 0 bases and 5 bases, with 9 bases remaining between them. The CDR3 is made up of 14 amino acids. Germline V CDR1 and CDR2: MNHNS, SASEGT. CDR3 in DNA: TGTGCCAGCAGTGAAGCACAGGTGGGAGATACGCAGTATTTT. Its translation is CASSEAQVGDTQYF.

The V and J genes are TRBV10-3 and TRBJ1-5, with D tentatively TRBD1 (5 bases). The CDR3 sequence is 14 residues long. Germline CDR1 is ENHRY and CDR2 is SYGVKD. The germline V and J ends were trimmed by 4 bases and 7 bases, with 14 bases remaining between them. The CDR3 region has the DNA TGTGCCATCAGTGCGCAGGGCTCTGGGCAGCCCCAGCATTTT. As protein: CAISAQGSGQPQHF.

CDR3 sequence (DNA): TGTGCCAGCAGCACCCGGGACTCAGATTCGGAGACCCAGTACTTC. This encodes CASSTRDSDSETQYF. V gene TRBV5-4 combines with J gene TRBJ2-5; maybe TRBD2 (6 bases). This CDR3 spans 15 amino acids. Germline V gene lookup returns CDR1 SGHNT and CDR2 YYREEE (reference sequence). Trimming left V 4 bases short and J 5 bases short, with 18 bases between.

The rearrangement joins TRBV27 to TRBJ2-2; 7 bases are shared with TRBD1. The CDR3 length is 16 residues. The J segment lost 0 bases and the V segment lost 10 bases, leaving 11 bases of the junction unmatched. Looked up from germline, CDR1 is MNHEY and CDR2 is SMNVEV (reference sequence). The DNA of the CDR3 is TGTGCCACATACTTCAGACAGGGAGCGAACACCGGGGAGCTGTTTTTT. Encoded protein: CATYFRQGANTGELFF.

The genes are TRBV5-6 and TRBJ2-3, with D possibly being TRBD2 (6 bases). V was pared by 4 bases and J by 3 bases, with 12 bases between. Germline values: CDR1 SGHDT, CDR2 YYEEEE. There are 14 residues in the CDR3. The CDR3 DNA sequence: TGTGCCAGCAGCCGGGGGTGGGCAACAGATACGCAGTATTTT. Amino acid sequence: CASSRGWATDTQYF.

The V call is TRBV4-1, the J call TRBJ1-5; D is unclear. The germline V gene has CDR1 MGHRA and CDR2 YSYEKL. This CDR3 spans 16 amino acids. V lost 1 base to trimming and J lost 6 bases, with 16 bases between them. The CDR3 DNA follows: TGCGCCAGCAGCCAAGTAAGTGATAAGCTTGCTCAGCCCCAGCATTTT. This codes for CASSQVSDKLAQPQHF.

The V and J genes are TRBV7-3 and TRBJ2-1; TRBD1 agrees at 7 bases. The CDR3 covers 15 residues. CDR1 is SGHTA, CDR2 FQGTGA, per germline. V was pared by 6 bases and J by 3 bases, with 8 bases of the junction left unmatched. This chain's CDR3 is CASRAGTEHYNEQFF. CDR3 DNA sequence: TGTGCCAGCAGGGCCGGGACAGAGCACTACAATGAGCAGTTCTTC.

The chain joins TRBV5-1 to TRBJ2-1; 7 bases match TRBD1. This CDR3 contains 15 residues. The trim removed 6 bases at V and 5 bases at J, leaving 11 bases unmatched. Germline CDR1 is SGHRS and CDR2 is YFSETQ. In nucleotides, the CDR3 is TGCGCCAGCACCTTAGTGATGACAGGGAACAATGAGCAGTTCTTC. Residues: CASTLVMTGNNEQFF.

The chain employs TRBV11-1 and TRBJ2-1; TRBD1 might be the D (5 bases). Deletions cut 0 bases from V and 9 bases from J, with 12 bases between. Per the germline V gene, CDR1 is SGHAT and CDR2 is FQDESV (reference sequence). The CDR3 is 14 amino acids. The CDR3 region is CASSLAAGLAEQFF. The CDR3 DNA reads TGTGCCAGCAGCTTAGCCGCAGGGCTCGCTGAGCAGTTCTTC.

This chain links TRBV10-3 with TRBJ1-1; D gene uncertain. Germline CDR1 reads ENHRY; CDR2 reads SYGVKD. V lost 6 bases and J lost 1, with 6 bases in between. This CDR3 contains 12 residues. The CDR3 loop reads CAIRRENTEAFF. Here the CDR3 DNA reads TGTGCCATCAGGCGGGAGAACACTGAAGCTTTCTTT.

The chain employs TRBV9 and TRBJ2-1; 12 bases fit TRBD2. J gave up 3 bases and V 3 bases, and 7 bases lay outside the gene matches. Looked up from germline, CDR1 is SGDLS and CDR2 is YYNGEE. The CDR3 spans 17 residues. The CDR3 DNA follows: TGTGCCAGCAGCGCTACTAGCGGGAGGCCCCACTACAATGAGCAGTTCTTC. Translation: CASSATSGRPHYNEQFF.

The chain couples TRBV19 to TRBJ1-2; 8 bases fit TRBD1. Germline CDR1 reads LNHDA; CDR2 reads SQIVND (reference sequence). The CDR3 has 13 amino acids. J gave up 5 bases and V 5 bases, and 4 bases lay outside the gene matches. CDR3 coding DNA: TGTGCCAGTAGTCCGGGACAGGTTTATGGCTACACCTTC. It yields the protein CASSPGQVYGYTF.

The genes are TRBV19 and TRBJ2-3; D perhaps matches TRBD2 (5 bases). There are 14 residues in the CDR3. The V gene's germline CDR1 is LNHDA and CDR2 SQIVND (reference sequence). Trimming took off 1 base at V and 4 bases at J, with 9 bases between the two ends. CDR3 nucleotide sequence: TGTGCCAGTAGTATAGCCCCGGGGTCAGATACGCAGTATTTT. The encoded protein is CASSIAPGSDTQYF.

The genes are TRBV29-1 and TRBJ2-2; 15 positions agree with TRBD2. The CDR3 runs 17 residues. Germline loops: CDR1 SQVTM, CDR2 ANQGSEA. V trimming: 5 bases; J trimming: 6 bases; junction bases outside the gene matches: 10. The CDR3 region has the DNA TGCAGCGTTAGACCGGGACTAGCGGGGGGCCGCGCCGGGGAGCTGTTTTTT. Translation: CSVRPGLAGGRAGELFF.

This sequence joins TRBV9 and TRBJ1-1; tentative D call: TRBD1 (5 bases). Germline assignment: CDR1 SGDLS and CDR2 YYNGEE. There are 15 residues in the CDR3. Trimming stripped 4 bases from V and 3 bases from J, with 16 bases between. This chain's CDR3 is CASSPLGGAYTEAFF. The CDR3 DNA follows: TGTGCCAGCAGCCCCTTGGGAGGGGCTTACACTGAAGCTTTCTTT.

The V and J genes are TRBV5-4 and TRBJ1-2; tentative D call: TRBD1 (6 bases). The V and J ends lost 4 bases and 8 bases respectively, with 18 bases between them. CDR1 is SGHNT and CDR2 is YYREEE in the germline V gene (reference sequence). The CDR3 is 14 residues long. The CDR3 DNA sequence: TGTGCCAGCAGCGAGGCACAGGGAGCTTACGGCTACACCTTC. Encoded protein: CASSEAQGAYGYTF.

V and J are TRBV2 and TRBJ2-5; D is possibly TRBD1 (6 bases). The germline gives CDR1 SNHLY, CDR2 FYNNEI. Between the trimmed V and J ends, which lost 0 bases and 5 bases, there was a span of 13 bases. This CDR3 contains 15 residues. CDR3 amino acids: CASSEAGAGKETQYF. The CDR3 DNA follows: TGTGCCAGCAGTGAAGCGGGGGCAGGGAAGGAGACCCAGTACTTC. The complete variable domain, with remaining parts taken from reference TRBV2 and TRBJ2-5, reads EPEVTQTPSHQVTQMGQEVILRCVPISNHLYFYWYRQILGQKVEFLVSFYNNEISEKSEIFDDQFSVERPDGSNFTLKIRSTKLEDSAMYFCASSEAGAGKETQYFGPGTRLLVL.